This T cell receptor (beta chain) was recorded in a study of T cell repertoires in cytomegalovirus infection. Notes on the study in general: Using cumulative public TCR beta family frequency, the authors identified those who carried CMV together with the relevant HLA. The ex vivo response was dominated by HLA-C-restricted CMV-specific TCR beta clonotypes.

Via MiXCR, TCRdb re-called the reads, giving one row per CDR3 protein. Of nearly 550,000 distinct CDR3 sequences in the sample, 15% to 20% were seen once. As concerns this clonotype: Antigen specificity is unknown.

The CDR3 loop spans 14 amino acids. CDR1 is SGHTA, CDR2 FQGTGA, per germline. Trimming removed 2 bases from V and 0 bases from J, with 5 bases in between. Sequencing was done on a sample of CD8+ T cells from PBMCs. V gene TRBV7-3 combines with J gene TRBJ1-3; D not resolved. This sequence was found in a human donor in good health (CMV status not recorded). Some clones in this sample may be carry-over from other donors' samples. The CDR3 nucleotides read TGTGCCAGCAGCTTAGAATACTCTGGAAACACCATATATTTT. As protein: CASSLEYSGNTIYF.